The source of this T cell receptor beta chain is a study of response to subunit inactivated influenza vaccine. This CDR3 is 14 amino acids long. V trimming: 4 bases; J trimming: 7 bases; junction bases outside the gene matches: 7. This clonotype was found a few times. Its antigen is undetermined. Study conclusions and caveats: A suggestion made by the authors is that each seasonal influenza vaccination recruits few new T cells.

TCRdb fed the RT-PCR reads into MiXCR, producing one record per CDR3 protein. In the table there are 650,000 to 800,000 distinct CDR3 sequences, about 18% of which are singletons. The sequencing here drew on PBMCs from blood, taken 4 to 6 days after vaccination. This rearrangement joins TRBV12-3 or TRBV12-4 to TRBJ2-1; 7 bases match TRBD1. The source of this sequence is a man aged 50 or older who received an inactivated influenza vaccine. The CDR3 region has the DNA TGTGCCAGCAGTTCCGGGACAGAGGGAAATGAGCAGTTCTTC. Protein product: CASSSGTEGNEQFF.